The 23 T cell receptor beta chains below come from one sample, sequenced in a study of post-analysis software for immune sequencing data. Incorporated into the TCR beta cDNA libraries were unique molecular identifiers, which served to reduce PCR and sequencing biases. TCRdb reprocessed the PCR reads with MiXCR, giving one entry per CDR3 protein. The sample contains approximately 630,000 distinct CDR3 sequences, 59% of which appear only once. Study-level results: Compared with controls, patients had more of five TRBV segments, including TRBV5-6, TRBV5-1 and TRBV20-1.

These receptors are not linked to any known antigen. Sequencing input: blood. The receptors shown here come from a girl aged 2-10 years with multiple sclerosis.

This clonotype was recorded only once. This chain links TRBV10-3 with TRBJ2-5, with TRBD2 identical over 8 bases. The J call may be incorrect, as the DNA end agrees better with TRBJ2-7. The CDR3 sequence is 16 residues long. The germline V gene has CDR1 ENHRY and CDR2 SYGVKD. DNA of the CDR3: TGTGCCATCAGTGGTCGCAGGAGCGGGAGTGGGTACGAGCAGTACTTC. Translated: CAISGRRSGSGYEQYF.

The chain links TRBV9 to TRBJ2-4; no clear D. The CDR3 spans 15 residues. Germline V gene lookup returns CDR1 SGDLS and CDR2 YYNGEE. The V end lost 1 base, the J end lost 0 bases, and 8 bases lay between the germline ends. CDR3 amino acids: CASSVQRLAKNIQYF. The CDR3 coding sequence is TGTGCCAGCAGCGTACAGAGGCTAGCCAAAAACATTCAGTACTTC.

The CDR3 DNA follows: TGTGCCTGGTGCCACGGCGACAGGGACACTGAAGCTTTCTTT. Its translation is CAWCHGDRDTEAFF. The genes are TRBV30 and TRBJ1-1, with 7 nucleotides matching TRBD1. The germline V gene encodes CDR1 GTSNPN and CDR2 SVGIG (reference sequence). V lost 5 bases, J lost 3 bases, and 9 bases stayed unmatched. The CDR3 spans 14 residues.

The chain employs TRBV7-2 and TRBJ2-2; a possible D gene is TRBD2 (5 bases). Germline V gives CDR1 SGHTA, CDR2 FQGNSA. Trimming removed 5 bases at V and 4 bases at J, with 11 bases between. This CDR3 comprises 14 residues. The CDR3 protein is CASSPLGSTGELFF. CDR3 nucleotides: TGTGCCAGCAGCCCTCTTGGGAGCACCGGGGAGCTGTTTTTT.

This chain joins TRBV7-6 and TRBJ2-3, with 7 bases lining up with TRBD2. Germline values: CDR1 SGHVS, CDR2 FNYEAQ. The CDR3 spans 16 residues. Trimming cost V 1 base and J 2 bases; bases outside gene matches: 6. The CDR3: CASSLGAGINTDTQYF. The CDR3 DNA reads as TGTGCCAGCAGCTTAGGAGCGGGGATCAACACAGATACGCAGTATTTT.

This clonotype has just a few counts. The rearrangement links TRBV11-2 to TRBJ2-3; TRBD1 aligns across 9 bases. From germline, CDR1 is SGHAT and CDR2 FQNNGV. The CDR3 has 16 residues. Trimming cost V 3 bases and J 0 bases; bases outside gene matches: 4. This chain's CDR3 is CASSLGQGPSTDTQYF. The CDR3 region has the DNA TGTGCCAGCAGCTTGGGACAGGGACCTAGCACAGATACGCAGTATTTT.

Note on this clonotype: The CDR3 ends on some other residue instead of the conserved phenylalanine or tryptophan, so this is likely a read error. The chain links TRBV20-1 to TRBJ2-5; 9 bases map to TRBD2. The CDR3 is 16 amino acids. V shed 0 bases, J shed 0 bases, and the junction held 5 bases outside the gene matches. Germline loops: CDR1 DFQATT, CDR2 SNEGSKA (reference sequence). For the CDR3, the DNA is TGCAGTGCTAGAGATCTGGTAGCGGGAGACCAAGAGACCCAGTACCTC. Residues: CSARDLVAGDQETQYL.

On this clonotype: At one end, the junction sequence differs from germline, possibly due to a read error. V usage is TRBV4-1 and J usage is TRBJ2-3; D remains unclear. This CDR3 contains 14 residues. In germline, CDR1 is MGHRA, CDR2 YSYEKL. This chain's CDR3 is CASNQEQRTHTQYF. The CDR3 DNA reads TGCGCCAGCAACCAAGAGCAGCGCACGCATACGCAGTATTTT.

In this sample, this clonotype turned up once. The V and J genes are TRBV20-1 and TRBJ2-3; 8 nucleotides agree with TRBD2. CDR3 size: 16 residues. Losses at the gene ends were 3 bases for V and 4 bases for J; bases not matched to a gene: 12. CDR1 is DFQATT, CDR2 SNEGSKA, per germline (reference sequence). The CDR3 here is CSASGAGGLGADTQYF. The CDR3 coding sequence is TGCAGTGCTAGTGGGGCGGGAGGCCTGGGGGCAGATACGCAGTATTTT.

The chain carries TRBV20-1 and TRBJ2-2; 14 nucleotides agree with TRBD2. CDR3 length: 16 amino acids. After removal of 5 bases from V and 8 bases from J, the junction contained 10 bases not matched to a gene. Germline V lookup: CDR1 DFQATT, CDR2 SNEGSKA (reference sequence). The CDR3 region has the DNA TGCAGTGCTGCAACCTCGGGACTAGCGGGGGTTGGGGAGCTGTTTTTT. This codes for CSAATSGLAGVGELFF.

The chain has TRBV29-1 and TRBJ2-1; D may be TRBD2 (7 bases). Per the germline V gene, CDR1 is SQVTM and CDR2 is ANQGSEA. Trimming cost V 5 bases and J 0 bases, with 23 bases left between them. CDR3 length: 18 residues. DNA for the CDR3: TGCAGCGTTCCGCCGGGGCGGGGGCCGCTTAGCTCCTACAATGAGCAGTTCTTC. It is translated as CSVPPGRGPLSSYNEQFF.

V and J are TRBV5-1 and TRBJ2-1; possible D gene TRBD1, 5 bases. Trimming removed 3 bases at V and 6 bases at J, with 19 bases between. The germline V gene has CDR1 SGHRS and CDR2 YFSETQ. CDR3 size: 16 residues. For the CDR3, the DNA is TGCGCCAGCAGCTCATTCTTATCATCTCAGGGCAATGAGCAGTTCTTC. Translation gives CASSSFLSSQGNEQFF.

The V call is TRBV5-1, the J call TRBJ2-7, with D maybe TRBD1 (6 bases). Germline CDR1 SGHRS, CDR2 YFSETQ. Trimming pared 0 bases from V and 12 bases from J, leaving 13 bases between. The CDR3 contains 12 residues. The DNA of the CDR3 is TGCGCCAGCAGCTTGGAAAACAGGGTCCTGTACTTC. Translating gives CASSLENRVLYF.

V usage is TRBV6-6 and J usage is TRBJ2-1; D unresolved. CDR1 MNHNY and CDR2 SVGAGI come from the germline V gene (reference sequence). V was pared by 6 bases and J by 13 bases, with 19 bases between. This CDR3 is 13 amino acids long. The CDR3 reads CASRTSGEETQFF. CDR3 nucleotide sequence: TGTGCCAGCAGGACTTCTGGGGAAGAGACCCAGTTCTTC.

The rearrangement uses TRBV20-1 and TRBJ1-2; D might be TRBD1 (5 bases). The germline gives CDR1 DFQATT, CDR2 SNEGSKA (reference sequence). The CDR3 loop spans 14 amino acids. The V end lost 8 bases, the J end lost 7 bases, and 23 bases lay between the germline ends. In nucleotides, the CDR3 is TGCAGTCCCCGAGATATGGGGCAGGGAAGTGGCTACACCTTC. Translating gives CSPRDMGQGSGYTF.

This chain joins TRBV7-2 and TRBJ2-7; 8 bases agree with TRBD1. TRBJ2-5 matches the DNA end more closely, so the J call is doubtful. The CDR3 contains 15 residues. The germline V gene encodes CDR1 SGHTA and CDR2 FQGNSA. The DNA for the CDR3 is TGTGCCAGCAGCCGTACCGTCGACAGGGGCGAGACCCAGTACTTC. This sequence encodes CASSRTVDRGETQYF.

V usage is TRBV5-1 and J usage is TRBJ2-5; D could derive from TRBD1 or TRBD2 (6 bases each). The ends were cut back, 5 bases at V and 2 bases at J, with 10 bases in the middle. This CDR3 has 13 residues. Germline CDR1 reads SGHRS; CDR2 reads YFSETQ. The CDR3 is CASRGGTQETQYF. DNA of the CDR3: TGCGCCAGCAGAGGGGGGACTCAAGAGACCCAGTACTTC.

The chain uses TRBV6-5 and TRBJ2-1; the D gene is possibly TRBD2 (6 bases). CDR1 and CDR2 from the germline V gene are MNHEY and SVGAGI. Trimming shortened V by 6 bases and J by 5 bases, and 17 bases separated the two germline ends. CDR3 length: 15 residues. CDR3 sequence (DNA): TGTGCCAGCAGATATCCGGGGGTCCTAAACAATGAGCAGTTCTTC. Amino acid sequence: CASRYPGVLNNEQFF.

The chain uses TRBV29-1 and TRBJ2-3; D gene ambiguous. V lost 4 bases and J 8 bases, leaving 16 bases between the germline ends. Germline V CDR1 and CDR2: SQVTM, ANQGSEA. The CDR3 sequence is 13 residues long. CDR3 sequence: CSVGPRLLPTQYF. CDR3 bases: TGCAGCGTTGGCCCCCGGCTCCTACCTACGCAGTATTTT.

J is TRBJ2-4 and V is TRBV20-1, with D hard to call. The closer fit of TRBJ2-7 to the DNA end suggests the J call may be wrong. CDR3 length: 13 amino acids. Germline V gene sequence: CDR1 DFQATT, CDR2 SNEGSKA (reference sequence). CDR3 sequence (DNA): TGCAGTGCTAGAGCCCCCTTCTCCTACGAGCAGTACTTC. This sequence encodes CSARAPFSYEQYF.

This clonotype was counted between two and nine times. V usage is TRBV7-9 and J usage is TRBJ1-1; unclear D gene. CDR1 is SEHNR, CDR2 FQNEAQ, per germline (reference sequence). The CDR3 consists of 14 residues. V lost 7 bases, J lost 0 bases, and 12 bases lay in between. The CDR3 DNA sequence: TGTGCCAGCACTTTGGAGAACTTGAACACTGAAGCTTTCTTT. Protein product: CASTLENLNTEAFF.

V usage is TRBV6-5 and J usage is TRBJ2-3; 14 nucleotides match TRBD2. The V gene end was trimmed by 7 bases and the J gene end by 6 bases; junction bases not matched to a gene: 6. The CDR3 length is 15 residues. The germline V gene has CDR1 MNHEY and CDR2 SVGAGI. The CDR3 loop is CASTRLAGGRDTQYF. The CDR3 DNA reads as TGTGCCAGCACCCGACTAGCGGGGGGGAGGGATACGCAGTATTTT.

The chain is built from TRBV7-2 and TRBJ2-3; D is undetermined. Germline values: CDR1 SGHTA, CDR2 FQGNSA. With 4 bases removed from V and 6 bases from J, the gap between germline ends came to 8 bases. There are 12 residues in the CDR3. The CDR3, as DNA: TGTGCCAGCAGCTCCGGCATGGATACGCAGTATTTT. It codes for CASSSGMDTQYF.